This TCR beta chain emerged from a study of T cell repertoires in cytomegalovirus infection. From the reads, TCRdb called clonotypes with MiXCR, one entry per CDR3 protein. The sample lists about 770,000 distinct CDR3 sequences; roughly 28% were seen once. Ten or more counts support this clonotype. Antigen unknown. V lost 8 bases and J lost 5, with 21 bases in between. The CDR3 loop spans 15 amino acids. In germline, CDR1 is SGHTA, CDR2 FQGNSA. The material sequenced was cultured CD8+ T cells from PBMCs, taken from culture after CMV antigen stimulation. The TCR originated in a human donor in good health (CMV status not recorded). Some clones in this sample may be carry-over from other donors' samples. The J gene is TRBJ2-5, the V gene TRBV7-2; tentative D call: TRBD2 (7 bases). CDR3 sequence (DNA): TGTGCCAGCTTTCAGGAGAGGGGGGGGACGGAGACCCAGTACTTC. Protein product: CASFQERGGTETQYF. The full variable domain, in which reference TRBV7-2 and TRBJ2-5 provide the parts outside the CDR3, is GAGVSQSPSNKVTEKGKDVELRCDPISGHTALYWYRQSLGQGLEFLIYFQGNSAPDKSGLPSDRFSAERTGGSVSTLTIQRTQQEDSAVYLCASFQERGGTETQYFGPGTRLLVL.